The rows below give T cell receptor beta chains drawn from one sample of a study of memory CD4+ T cells and cytomegalovirus serostatus. The repertoire was sequenced with immunoSEQ multiplex PCR; TCRdb's copy has only in-frame clones and lacks some. This table has 61,000 or so clones, around 80% appearing once. Sequences were obtained from memory CD4+ T cells from blood. The receptors shown here come from an adult in good health and CMV-seronegative. Some clones in this sample may be carry-over from other donors' samples. CDR3s include the opening cysteine and the closing phenylalanine or tryptophan. The order of the fields is clone size, J gene, D gene, V gene, CDR3 protein, CDR3 DNA. A D gene is named only where the DNA matches it firmly. A row's size may be missing; if present it is once, few, many or a size class.

abundance: -
j_gene: TRBJ1-2
d_gene: -
v_gene: TRBV29-1
CDR3aa: CSVDLGLSGDGYTF
CDR3nt: TGCAGCGTTGACCTCGGACTGTCCGGGGACGGCTACACCTTC

abundance: -
j_gene: TRBJ2-7
d_gene: -
v_gene: TRBV5-8
CDR3aa: CASTVVQVTSYEQYF
CDR3nt: TGTGCCAGCACGGTGGTCCAGGTAACATCCTACGAGCAGTACTTC

abundance: -
j_gene: TRBJ2-5
d_gene: TRBD2
v_gene: TRBV4-1
CDR3aa: CASSQKGLAGRETQYF
CDR3nt: TGCGCCAGCAGCCAAAAGGGACTAGCGGGAAGGGAGACCCAGTACTTC

abundance: -
j_gene: TRBJ1-5
d_gene: -
v_gene: TRBV6-5
CDR3aa: CASSSLTSGNQPQHF
CDR3nt: TGTGCCAGCAGTTCCCTCACCTCCGGCAATCAGCCCCAGCATTTT

abundance: -
j_gene: TRBJ1-2
d_gene: TRBD1
v_gene: TRBV28
CDR3aa: CASGGGQGIRGYTF
CDR3nt: TGTGCCTCTGGGGGGGGACAGGGGATTCGTGGCTACACCTTC

abundance: -
j_gene: TRBJ2-5
d_gene: -
v_gene: TRBV7-2
CDR3aa: CASSLVGSETQYF
CDR3nt: TGTGCCAGCAGCTTAGTAGGTTCGGAGACCCAGTACTTC

abundance: -
j_gene: TRBJ1-3
d_gene: -
v_gene: TRBV28
CDR3aa: CASSSSRHASGNTIYF
CDR3nt: TGTGCCAGCAGTTCCTCCCGACACGCCTCTGGAAACACCATATATTTT

abundance: -
j_gene: TRBJ1-2
d_gene: -
v_gene: TRBV7-2
CDR3aa: CASSFDSGGNYGYTF
CDR3nt: TGTGCCAGCAGCTTTGATTCCGGGGGGAATTATGGCTACACCTTC

abundance: medium-sized
j_gene: TRBJ1-6
d_gene: -
v_gene: TRBV5-1
CDR3aa: CASSLAPRQGFGDSPLHF
CDR3nt: TGCGCCAGCAGCTTGGCTCCGCGACAAGGCTTCGGGGATTCACCCCTCCACTTT

abundance: -
j_gene: TRBJ2-3
d_gene: TRBD1
v_gene: TRBV7-3
CDR3aa: CASSRSGTGRTDTQYF
CDR3nt: TGTGCCAGCAGTCGTTCCGGGACAGGGAGGACAGATACGCAGTATTTT

abundance: once
j_gene: TRBJ2-7
d_gene: TRBD1
v_gene: TRBV7-6
CDR3aa: CASSFGGTGGLRQYF
CDR3nt: TGTGCCAGCAGCTTCGGTGGGACAGGGGGCCTGAGGCAGTACTTC

abundance: few
j_gene: TRBJ2-1
d_gene: TRBD1
v_gene: TRBV5-4
CDR3aa: CASSLALTGGLHNEQFF
CDR3nt: TGTGCCAGCAGCTTGGCACTTACAGGGGGTTTGCACAATGAGCAGTTCTTC

abundance: -
j_gene: TRBJ2-7
d_gene: -
v_gene: TRBV12-5
CDR3aa: CASGLVIGTIEGGASRNEQYF
CDR3nt: TGTGCTAGTGGTTTGGTAATCGGTACAATCGAGGGGGGGGCTTCAAGAAACGAGCAGTACTTC

abundance: once
j_gene: TRBJ2-2
d_gene: TRBD1
v_gene: TRBV25-1
CDR3aa: CASSAPPGTANTGELFF
CDR3nt: TGTGCCAGCAGTGCCCCCCCCGGGACAGCGAACACCGGGGAGCTGTTTTTT

abundance: -
j_gene: TRBJ2-1
d_gene: -
v_gene: TRBV7-2
CDR3aa: CASSPILQGNEQFF
CDR3nt: TGTGCCAGCAGTCCAATCCTGCAGGGCAATGAGCAGTTCTTC

abundance: -
j_gene: TRBJ1-2
d_gene: -
v_gene: TRBV18
CDR3aa: CASSPRDGGYTF
CDR3nt: TGTGCCAGCTCACCGAGGGACGGTGGCTACACCTTC

abundance: -
j_gene: TRBJ2-1
d_gene: -
v_gene: TRBV5-1
CDR3aa: CASSLGALYNEQFF
CDR3nt: TGCGCCAGCAGCTTGGGGGCACTTTACAATGAGCAGTTCTTC

abundance: -
j_gene: TRBJ1-2
d_gene: -
v_gene: TRBV7-2
CDR3aa: CASSLSRVGGGYTF
CDR3nt: TGTGCCAGCAGCTTATCTAGGGTCGGTGGTGGCTACACCTTC

abundance: -
j_gene: TRBJ1-2
d_gene: -
v_gene: TRBV28
CDR3aa: CASSFSSRANYGYTF
CDR3nt: TGTGCCAGCAGTTTTTCGTCCAGAGCTAACTATGGCTACACCTTC

abundance: once
j_gene: TRBJ1-5
d_gene: -
v_gene: TRBV5-6
CDR3aa: CASSFINQPQHF
CDR3nt: TGTGCCAGCAGCTTCATTAATCAGCCCCAGCATTTT

abundance: -
j_gene: TRBJ1-1
d_gene: -
v_gene: TRBV7-2
CDR3aa: CASSFGGFNTEAFF
CDR3nt: TGTGCCAGCAGCTTTGGGGGTTTCAACACTGAAGCTTTCTTT

abundance: -
j_gene: TRBJ2-3
d_gene: TRBD2
v_gene: TRBV5-1
CDR3aa: CASATGTSGVTDTQYF
CDR3nt: TGCGCCAGCGCAACCGGGACTAGCGGGGTCACAGATACGCAGTATTTT